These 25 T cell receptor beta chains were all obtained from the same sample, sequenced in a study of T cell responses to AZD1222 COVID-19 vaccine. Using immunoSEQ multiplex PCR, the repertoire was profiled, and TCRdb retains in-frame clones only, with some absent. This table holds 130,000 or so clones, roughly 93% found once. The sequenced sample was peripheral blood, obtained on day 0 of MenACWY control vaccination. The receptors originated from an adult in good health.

The CDR3 bases are TGTGCCAGCAGCTTATTCGGAGCGAATGAGCAGTTCTTC. Protein: CASSLFGANEQFF. V is TRBV7-6 and J is TRBJ2-1; the D is unclear. The length of the CDR3 is 13 residues. Germline V gene data show CDR1 as SGHVS and CDR2 as FNYEAQ. V was shortened by 2 bases and J by 7 bases, with 9 bases between the two germline ends.

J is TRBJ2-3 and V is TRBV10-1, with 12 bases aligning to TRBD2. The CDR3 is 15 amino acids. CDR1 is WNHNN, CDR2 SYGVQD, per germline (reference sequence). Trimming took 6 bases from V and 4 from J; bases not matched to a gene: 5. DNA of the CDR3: TGCGCCAGCAGCCCACTAGCGGGAGGACCAGATACGCAGTATTTT. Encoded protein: CASSPLAGGPDTQYF.

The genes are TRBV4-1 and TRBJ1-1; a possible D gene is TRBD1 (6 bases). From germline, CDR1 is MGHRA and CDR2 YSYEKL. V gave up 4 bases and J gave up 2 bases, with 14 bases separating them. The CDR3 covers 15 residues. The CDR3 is CASSPGTWGNTEAFF. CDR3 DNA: TGCGCCAGCAGCCCCGGGACATGGGGAAACACTGAAGCTTTCTTT.

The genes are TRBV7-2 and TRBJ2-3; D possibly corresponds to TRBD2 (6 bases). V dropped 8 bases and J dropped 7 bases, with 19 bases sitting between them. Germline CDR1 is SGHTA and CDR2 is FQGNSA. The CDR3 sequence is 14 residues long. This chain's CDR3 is CASGEALALNTQYF. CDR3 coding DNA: TGTGCCAGCGGGGAGGCACTAGCTTTGAATACGCAGTATTTT.

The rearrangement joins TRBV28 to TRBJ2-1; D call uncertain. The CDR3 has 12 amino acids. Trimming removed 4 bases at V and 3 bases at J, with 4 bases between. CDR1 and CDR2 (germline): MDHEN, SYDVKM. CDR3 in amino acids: CASSYSYNEQFF. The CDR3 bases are TGTGCCAGCAGTTACAGCTACAATGAGCAGTTCTTC.

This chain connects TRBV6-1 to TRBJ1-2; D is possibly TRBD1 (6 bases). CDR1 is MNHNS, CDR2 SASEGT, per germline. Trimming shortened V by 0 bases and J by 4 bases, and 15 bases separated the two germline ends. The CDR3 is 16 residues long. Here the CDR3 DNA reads TGTGCCAGCAGTGAAGCCCCCTCAGACAGGCGCTATGGCTACACCTTC. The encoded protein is CASSEAPSDRRYGYTF.

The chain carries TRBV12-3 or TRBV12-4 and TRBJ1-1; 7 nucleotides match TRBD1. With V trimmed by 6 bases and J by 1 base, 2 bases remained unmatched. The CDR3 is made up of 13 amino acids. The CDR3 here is CASRGDRNTEAFF. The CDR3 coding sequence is TGTGCCAGCAGGGGGGACAGGAACACTGAAGCTTTCTTT.

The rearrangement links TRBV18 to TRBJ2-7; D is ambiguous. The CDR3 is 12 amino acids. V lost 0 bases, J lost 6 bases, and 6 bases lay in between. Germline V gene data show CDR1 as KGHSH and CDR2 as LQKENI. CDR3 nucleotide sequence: TGTGCCAGCTCACCACCGTCGGTCGAGCAGTACTTC. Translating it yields CASSPPSVEQYF.

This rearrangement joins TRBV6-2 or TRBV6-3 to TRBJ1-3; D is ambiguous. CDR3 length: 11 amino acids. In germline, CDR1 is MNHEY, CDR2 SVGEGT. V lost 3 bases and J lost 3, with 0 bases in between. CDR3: CASSYGNTIYF. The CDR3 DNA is TGTGCCAGCAGTTATGGAAACACCATATATTTT.

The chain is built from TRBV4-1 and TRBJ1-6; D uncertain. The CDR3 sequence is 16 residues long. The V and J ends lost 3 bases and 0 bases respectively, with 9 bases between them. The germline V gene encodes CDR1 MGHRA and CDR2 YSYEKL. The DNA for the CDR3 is TGCGCCAGCAGCCATTACATGAGCTCCTATAATTCACCCCTCCACTTT. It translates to CASSHYMSSYNSPLHF.

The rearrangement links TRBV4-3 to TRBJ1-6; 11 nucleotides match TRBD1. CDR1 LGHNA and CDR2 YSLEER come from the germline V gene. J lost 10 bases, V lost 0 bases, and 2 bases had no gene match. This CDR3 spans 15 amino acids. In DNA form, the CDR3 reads TGCGCCAGCAGCCAAGACGGGACAGGGGGATCACCCCTCCACTTT. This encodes CASSQDGTGGSPLHF.

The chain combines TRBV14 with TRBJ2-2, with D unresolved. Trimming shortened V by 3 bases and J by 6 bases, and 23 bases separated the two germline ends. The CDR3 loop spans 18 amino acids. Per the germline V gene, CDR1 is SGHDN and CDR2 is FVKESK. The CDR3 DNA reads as TGTGCCAGCAGCCACCCAAAACGCCTGACCCGAGACGCCGGGGAGCTGTTTTTT. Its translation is CASSHPKRLTRDAGELFF.

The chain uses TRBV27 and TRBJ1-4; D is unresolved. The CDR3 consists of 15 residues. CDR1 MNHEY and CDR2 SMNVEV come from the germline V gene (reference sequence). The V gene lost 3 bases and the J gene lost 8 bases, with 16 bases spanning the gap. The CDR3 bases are TGTGCCAGCAGTTTGGAAGGAGGGTTGGGAGAAAAACTGTTTTTT. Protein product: CASSLEGGLGEKLFF. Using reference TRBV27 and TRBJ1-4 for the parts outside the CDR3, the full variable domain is EAQVTQNPRYLITVTGKKLTVTCSQNMNHEYMSWYRQDPGLGLRQIYYSMNVEVTDKGDVPEGYKVSRKEKRNFPLILESPSPNQTSLYFCASSLEGGLGEKLFFGSGTQLSVL.

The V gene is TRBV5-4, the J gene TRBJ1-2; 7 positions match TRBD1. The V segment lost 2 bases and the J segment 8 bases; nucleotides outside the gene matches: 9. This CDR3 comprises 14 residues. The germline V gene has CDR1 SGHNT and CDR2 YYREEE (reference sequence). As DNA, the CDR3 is TGTGCCAGCAGCTTCAAAGGGGGCCAAATGGGCTACACCTTC. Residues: CASSFKGGQMGYTF.

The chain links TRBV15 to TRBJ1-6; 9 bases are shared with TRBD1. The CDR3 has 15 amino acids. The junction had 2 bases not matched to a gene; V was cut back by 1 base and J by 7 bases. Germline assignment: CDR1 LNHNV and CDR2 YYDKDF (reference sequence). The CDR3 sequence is CATSRGDRVNSPLHF. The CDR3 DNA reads TGTGCCACCAGCAGAGGGGACAGGGTAAATTCACCCCTCCACTTT.

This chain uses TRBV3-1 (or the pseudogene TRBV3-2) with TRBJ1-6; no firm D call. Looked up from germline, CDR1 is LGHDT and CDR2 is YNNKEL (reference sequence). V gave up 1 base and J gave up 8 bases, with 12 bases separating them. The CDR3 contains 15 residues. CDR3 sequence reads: CASSQGGSTYSPLHF. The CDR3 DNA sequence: TGTGCCAGCAGCCAAGGCGGTAGTACCTATTCACCCCTCCACTTT.

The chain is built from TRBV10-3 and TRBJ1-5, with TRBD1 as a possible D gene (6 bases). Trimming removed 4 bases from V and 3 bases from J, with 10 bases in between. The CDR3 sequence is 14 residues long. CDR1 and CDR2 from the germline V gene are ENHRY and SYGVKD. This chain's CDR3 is CAISGGPDNQPQHF. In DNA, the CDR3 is TGTGCCATCAGTGGGGGGCCGGACAATCAGCCCCAGCATTTT.

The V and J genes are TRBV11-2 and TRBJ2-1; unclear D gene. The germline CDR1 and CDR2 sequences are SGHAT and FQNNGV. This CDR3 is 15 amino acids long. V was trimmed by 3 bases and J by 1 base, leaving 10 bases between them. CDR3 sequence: CASSFRVRSYNEQFF. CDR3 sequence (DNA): TGTGCCAGCAGCTTTAGGGTCAGGTCCTACAATGAGCAGTTCTTC.

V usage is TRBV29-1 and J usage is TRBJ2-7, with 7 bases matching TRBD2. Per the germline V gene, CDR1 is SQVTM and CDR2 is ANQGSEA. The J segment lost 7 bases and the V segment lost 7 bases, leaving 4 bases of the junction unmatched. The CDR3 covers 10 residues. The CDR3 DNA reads TGCAGCGCCGGGGGGAGGGAGCAGTACTTC. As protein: CSAGGREQYF.

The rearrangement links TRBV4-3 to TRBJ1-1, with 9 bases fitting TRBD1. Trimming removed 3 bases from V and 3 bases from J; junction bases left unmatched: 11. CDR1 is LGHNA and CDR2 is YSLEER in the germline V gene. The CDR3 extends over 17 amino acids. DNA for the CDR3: TGCGCCAGCAGCCACTTCACAGGGGGCGAGGGGGACACTGAAGCTTTCTTT. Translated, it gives CASSHFTGGEGDTEAFF.

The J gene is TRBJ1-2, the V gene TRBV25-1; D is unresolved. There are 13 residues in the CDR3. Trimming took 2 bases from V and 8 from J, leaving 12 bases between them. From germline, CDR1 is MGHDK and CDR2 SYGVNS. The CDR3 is CASSEPAGGGYTF. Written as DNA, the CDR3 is TGTGCCAGCAGTGAACCGGCAGGCGGCGGCTACACCTTC.

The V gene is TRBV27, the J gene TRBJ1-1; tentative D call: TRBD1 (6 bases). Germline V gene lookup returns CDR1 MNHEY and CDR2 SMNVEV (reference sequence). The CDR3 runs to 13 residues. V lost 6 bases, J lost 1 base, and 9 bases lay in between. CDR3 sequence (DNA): TGTGCCAGCAGCAAACAGGGGAACACTGAAGCTTTCTTT. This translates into CASSKQGNTEAFF.

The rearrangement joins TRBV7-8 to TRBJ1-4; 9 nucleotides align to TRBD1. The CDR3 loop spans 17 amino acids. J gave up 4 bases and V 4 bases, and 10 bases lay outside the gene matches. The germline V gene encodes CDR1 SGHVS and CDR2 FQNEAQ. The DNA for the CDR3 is TGTGCCAGCAGCTCACAGGGACAGGGAAGAAGTAATGAAAAACTGTTTTTT. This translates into CASSSQGQGRSNEKLFF.

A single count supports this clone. The CDR3 coding sequence is TGTGCCAGCAGCCCTAGTTTGGGTACTAATGAAAAACTGTTTTTT. Protein sequence: CASSPSLGTNEKLFF. The gene calls are TRBV9 and TRBJ1-4; D is unresolved. Germline CDR1 and CDR2: SGDLS and YYNGEE. The CDR3 is 15 amino acids. Trimming removed 4 bases from V and 2 bases from J, with 12 bases in between.

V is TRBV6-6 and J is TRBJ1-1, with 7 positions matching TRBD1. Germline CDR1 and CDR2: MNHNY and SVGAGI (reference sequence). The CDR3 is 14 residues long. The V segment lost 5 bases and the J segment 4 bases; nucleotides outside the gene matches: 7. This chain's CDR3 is CASSRSTGSTEAFF. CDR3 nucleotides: TGTGCCAGCAGTCGATCGACAGGGTCCACTGAAGCTTTCTTT.